This TCR beta chain was captured in a study of T cells in Graves' hyperthyroidism and ophthalmopathy. Ten or more counts support this clonotype. Antigen: not known. Ophthalmopathy patients all had a Clinical Activity Score of at least 3, a NOSPECS grade of at least 4 and disease under 3 months old. TCR beta CDR3 sequences were amplified from RNA transcripts. First-round RT-PCR targeting the TCR CDR3 was performed with the HTBI primer set. TCRdb re-called the multiplex PCR reads through MiXCR, storing one row per CDR3 protein. The sample records over 250,000 distinct CDR3 sequences, roughly 13% being singletons. The study's findings and limits: Also found in blood were most expanded thyroid clonotypes above 0.001.

Germline assignment: CDR1 SEHNR and CDR2 FQNEAQ (reference sequence). V was cut by 2 bases and J by 5 bases, with 12 bases left in between. CDR3 length equals 14 residues. Material: blood. The genes are TRBV7-9 and TRBJ2-5; TRBD1 is a possible D gene (6 bases). The source is a middle-aged woman with Graves' ophthalmopathy. The CDR3 protein is CASSLNTGSETQYF. The CDR3 nucleotides read TGTGCCAGCAGCTTAAACACAGGGTCCGAGACCCAGTACTTC.